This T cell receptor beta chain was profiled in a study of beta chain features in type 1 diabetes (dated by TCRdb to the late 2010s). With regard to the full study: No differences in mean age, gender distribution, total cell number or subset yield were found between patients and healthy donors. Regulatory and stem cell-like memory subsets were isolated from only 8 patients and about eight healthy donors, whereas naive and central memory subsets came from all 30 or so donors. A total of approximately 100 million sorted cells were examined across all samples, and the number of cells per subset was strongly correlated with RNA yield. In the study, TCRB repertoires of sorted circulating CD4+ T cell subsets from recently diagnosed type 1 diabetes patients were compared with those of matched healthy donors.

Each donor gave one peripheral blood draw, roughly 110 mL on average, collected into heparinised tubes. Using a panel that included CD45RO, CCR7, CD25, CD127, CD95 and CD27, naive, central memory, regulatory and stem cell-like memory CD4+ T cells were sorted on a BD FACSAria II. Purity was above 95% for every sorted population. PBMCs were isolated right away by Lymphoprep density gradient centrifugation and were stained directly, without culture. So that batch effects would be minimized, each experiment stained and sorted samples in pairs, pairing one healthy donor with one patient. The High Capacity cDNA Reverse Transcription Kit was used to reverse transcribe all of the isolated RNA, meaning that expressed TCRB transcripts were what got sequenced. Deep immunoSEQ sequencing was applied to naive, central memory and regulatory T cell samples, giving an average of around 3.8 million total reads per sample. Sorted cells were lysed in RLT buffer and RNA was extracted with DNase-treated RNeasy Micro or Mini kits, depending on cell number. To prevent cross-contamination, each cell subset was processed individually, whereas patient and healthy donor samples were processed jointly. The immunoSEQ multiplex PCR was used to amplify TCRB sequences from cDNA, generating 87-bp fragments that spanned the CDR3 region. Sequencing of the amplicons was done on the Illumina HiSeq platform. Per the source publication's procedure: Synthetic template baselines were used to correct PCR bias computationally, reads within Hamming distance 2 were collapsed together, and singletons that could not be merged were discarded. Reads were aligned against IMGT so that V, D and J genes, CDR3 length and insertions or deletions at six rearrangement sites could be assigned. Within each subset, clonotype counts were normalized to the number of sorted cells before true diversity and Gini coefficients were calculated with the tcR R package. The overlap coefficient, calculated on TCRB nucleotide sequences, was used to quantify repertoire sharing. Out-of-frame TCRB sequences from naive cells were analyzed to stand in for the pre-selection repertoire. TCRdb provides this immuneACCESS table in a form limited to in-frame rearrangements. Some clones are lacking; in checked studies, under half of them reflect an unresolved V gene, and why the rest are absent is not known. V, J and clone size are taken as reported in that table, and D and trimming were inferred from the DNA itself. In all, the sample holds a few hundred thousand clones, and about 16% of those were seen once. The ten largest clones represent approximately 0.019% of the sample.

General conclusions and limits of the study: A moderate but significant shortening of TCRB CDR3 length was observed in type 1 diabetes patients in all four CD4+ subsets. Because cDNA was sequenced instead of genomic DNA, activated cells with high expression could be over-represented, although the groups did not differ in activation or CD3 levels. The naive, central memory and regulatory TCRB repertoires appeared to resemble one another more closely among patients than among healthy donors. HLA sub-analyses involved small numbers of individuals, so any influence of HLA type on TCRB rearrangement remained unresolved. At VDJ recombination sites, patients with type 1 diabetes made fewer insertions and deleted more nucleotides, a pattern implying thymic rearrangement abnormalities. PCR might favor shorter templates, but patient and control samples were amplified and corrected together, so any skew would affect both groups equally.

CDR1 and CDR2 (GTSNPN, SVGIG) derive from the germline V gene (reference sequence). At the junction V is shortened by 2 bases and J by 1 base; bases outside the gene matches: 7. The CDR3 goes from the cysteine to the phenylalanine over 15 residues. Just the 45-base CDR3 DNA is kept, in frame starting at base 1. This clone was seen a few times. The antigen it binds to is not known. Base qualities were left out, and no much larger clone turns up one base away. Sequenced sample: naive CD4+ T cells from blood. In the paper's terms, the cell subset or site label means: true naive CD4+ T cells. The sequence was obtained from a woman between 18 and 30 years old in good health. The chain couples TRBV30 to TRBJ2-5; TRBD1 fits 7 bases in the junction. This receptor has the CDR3 CAWSSGQTFQETQYF. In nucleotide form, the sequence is TGTGCCTGGAGTTCGGGACAGACTTTCCAAGAGACCCAGTACTTC.